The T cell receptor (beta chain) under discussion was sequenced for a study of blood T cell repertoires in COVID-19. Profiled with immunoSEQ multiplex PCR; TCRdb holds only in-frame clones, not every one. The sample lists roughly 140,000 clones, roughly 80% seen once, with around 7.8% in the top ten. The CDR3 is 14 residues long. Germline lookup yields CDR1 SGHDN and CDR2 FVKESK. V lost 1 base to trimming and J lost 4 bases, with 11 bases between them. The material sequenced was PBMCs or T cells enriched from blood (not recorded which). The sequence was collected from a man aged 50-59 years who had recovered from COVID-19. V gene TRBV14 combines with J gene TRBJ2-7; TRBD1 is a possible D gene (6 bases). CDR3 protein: CASSQASGTYEQYF. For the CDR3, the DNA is TGTGCCAGCAGCCAAGCTTCGGGGACATACGAGCAGTACTTC.